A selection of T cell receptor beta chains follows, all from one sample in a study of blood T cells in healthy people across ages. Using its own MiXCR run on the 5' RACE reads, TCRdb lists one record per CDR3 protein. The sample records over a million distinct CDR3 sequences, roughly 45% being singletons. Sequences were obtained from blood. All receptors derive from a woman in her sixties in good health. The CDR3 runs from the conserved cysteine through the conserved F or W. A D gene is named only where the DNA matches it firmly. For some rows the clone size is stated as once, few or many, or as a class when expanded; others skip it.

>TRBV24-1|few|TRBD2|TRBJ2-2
CATKGRDTGELFF
TGTGCCACCAAAGGGAGGGACACCGGGGAGCTGTTTTTT
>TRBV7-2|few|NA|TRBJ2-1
CASSPGLHTNNEQFF
TGTGCCAGCAGCCCCGGACTCCACACCAACAATGAGCAGTTCTTC
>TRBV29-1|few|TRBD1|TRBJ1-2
CSVSPGQGGSYGYTF
TGCAGCGTCAGCCCGGGACAGGGGGGATCCTATGGCTACACCTTC
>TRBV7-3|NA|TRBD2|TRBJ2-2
CASSLEGSGNPYTGELFF
TGTGCCAGCAGCTTAGAGGGTAGCGGGAACCCCTACACCGGGGAGCTGTTTTTT
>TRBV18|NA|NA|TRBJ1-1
CASSPSQRNTEAFF
TGTGCCAGCTCACCTTCACAGAGGAACACTGAAGCTTTCTTT
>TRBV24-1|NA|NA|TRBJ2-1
CATSDLGPGRSSDEQFF
TGTGCCACCAGTGATTTGGGACCCGGACGGAGTAGCGATGAGCAGTTCTTC
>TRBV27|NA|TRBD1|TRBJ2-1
CASSDPRGLPNYNEQFF
TGTGCCAGCAGTGACCCGAGGGGGCTCCCGAACTACAATGAGCAGTTCTTC
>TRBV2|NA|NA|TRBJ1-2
CASSDLRTAYGYTF
TGTGCCAGCAGTGATCTTAGGACAGCTTATGGCTACACCTTC
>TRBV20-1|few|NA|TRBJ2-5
CSANRELKETQYF
TGCAGTGCTAATCGGGAGCTAAAAGAGACCCAGTACTTC
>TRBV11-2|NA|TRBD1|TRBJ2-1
CASSPRTKGRQGQFF
TGTGCCAGCAGCCCCCGGACGAAAGGGCGACAGGGGCAGTTCTTC
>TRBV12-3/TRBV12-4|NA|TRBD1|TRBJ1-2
CANNLDRDGYTF
TGTGCCAACAACCTGGACAGGGACGGCTACACCTTC
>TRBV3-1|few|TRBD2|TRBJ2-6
CASSAMRLADGANVLTF
TGTGCCAGCAGCGCTATGCGACTAGCGGACGGGGCCAACGTCCTGACTTTC
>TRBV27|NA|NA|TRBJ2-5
CASSFTAGQETQYF
TGTGCCAGCAGTTTTACCGCGGGGCAAGAGACCCAGTACTTC
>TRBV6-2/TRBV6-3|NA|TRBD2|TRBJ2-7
CASRLGGANYEQYF
TGTGCCAGCAGGCTCGGGGGGGCGAACTACGAGCAGTACTTC
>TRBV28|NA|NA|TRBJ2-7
CASSGVFSYEQYF
TGTGCCAGCAGTGGGGTATTCTCCTACGAGCAGTACTTC
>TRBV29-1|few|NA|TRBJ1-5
CSVELTGLGGQPQHF
TGCAGCGTTGAGTTAACAGGGTTAGGGGGTCAGCCCCAGCATTTT
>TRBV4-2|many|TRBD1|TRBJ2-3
CASSQAPGQGKTDTQYF
TGTGCCAGCAGCCAGGCCCCGGGACAGGGAAAAACAGATACGCAGTATTTT
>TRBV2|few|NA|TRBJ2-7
CASSGRRTYEQYF
TGTGCCAGCAGTGGGCGGAGAACTTACGAGCAGTACTTC
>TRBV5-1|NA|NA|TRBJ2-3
CASSSPGTGAQDTQYF
TGCGCCAGCAGCTCCCCCGGGACGGGAGCCCAAGATACGCAGTATTTT
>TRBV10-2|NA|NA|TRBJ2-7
CASSAGDEQYF
TGCGCCAGCAGTGCAGGGGACGAGCAGTACTTC
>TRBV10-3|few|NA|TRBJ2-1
CAISLTSNEQFF
TGTGCCATCAGTCTAACTAGCAATGAGCAGTTCTTC
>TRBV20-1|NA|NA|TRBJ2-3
CSAMPQVDTQYF
TGCAGTGCTATGCCACAGGTGGATACGCAGTATTTT
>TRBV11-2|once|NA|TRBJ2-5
CASSQNAGTQETQYF
TGTGCCAGCAGCCAAAACGCGGGTACCCAAGAGACCCAGTACTTC
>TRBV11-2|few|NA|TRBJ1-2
CASSLERSTYGYTF
TGTGCCAGCAGCTTAGAGCGGTCTACCTATGGCTACACCTTC
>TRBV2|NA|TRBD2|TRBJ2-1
CASSDRSGSNEQFF
TGTGCCAGCAGTGACCGTAGCGGGAGCAATGAGCAGTTCTTC
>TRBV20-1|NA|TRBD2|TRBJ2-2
CSARDGTSVAGELFF
TGCAGTGCTAGAGACGGGACTAGCGTGGCCGGGGAGCTGTTTTTT
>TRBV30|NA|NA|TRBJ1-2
CARSRQENYGYTF
TGTGCCCGTAGCAGACAGGAGAACTATGGCTACACCTTC
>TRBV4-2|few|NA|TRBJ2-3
CASSPSLIGSSDTQYF
TGTGCCAGCAGCCCCAGTTTAATCGGGAGTTCAGATACGCAGTATTTT
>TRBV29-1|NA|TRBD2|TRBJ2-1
CSVERGRAGNEQFF
TGCAGCGTTGAACGCGGGAGGGCCGGGAATGAGCAGTTCTTC
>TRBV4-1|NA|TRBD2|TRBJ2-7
CASSQTGGLYEQYF
TGCGCCAGCAGCCAAACGGGAGGGTTATACGAGCAGTACTTC
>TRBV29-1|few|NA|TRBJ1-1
CSVRQSLNTEAFF
TGCAGCGTCCGACAGAGCCTGAACACTGAAGCTTTCTTT
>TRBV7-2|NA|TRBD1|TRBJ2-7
CTSTIGGTGSSYEQYF
TGTACCAGCACCATAGGAGGGACAGGGAGCTCCTACGAGCAGTACTTC
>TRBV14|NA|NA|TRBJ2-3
CASSPSSHTQYF
TGTGCCAGCAGCCCCTCCTCGCATACGCAGTATTTT
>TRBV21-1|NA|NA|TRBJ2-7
CASSLTSGGDSYNEQYF
TGTGCCAGCAGCCTAACTAGCGGGGGCGATTCCTACAATGAGCAGTACTTC
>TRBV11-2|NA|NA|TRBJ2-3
CASSLDHYTDTQYF
TGTGCCAGCAGCTTAGATCACTACACAGATACGCAGTATTTT
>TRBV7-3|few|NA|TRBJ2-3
CASSFEGRGTDTQYF
TGTGCCAGCAGCTTCGAGGGGCGGGGCACAGATACGCAGTATTTT
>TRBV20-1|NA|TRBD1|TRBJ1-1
CSAPDRERGTEAFF
TGCAGTGCCCCCGACAGGGAGAGAGGGACTGAAGCTTTCTTT
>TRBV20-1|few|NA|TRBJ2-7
CSASWDYEQYF
TGCAGTGCTAGTTGGGACTACGAGCAGTACTTC
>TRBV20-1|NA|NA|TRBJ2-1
CSAFARDRSYNEQFF
TGCAGTGCTTTTGCCCGGGACCGCTCCTACAATGAGCAGTTCTTC
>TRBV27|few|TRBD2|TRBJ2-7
CASRSSAKPGLAHSYEQYF
TGTGCCAGCAGGAGCTCAGCCAAACCGGGACTAGCGCATTCCTACGAGCAGTACTTC
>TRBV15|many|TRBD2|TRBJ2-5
CATSSEWGGTQYF
TGTGCCACCAGCAGTGAATGGGGGGGGACCCAGTACTTC